The rows below give T cell receptor beta chains drawn from one sample of a study of cytomegalovirus exposure and HLA in healthy donors. The protocol was immunoSEQ multiplex PCR, while the TCRdb copy is restricted to in-frame clones and leaves out a portion. The data hold under 100,000 clones, with 81% observed a single time. The specimen sequenced was PBMCs. These receptors originate from a woman between 70 and 85 years old in good health and CMV-seropositive. Each CDR3 is given with its conserved first and last residue. Each record gives: J gene, V gene, clone size, D gene, CDR3 protein, CDR3 DNA. A D gene is named only where the DNA matches it firmly. Size is stated for part of the rows, as once, few or many counts, or as a class when the clone is expanded.

j_gene: TRBJ2-3
v_gene: TRBV18
abundance: -
d_gene: TRBD2
CDR3aa: CASSRLSAGGRDTQYF
CDR3nt: TGTGCCAGCTCCCGCCTTTCAGCGGGAGGCCGGGATACGCAGTATTTT

j_gene: TRBJ2-5
v_gene: TRBV30
abundance: -
d_gene: TRBD2
CDR3aa: CAWSVTLTSGRGGETQYF
CDR3nt: TGTGCCTGGAGTGTAACCCTTACTAGCGGGAGAGGAGGAGAGACCCAGTACTTC

j_gene: TRBJ2-5
v_gene: TRBV12-5
abundance: -
d_gene: -
CDR3aa: CASGPGGGSWPQETQYF
CDR3nt: TGTGCTAGTGGTCCCGGAGGCGGAAGTTGGCCTCAAGAGACCCAGTACTTC

j_gene: TRBJ2-1
v_gene: TRBV25-1
abundance: -
d_gene: -
CDR3aa: CASSEAFRAGVDEQFF
CDR3nt: TGTGCCAGCAGTGAGGCTTTTAGGGCAGGGGTCGATGAGCAGTTCTTC

j_gene: TRBJ2-5
v_gene: TRBV2
abundance: -
d_gene: TRBD2
CDR3aa: CASYGGALQETQYF
CDR3nt: TGTGCCAGCTACGGGGGGGCTCTACAAGAGACCCAGTACTTC

j_gene: TRBJ2-3
v_gene: TRBV30
abundance: -
d_gene: TRBD2
CDR3aa: CAWSQAGGPADTQYF
CDR3nt: TGTGCCTGGAGTCAAGCGGGAGGGCCAGCAGATACGCAGTATTTT

j_gene: TRBJ1-1
v_gene: TRBV7-2
abundance: -
d_gene: -
CDR3aa: CASSLGGGNTEAFF
CDR3nt: TGTGCCAGCAGCTTAGGAGGGGGGAACACTGAAGCTTTCTTT

j_gene: TRBJ2-3
v_gene: TRBV29-1
abundance: -
d_gene: TRBD2
CDR3aa: CSVEDRGGRSKDTQYF
CDR3nt: TGCAGCGTTGAAGATCGGGGCGGGAGGAGTAAAGATACGCAGTATTTT

j_gene: TRBJ1-1
v_gene: TRBV6-6
abundance: few
d_gene: TRBD1
CDR3aa: CASSSVSTGKNTEAFF
CDR3nt: TGTGCCAGCAGTTCGGTTTCGACAGGGAAGAACACTGAAGCTTTCTTT

j_gene: TRBJ1-6
v_gene: TRBV4-1
abundance: -
d_gene: TRBD1
CDR3aa: CASSPQGFGSPLHF
CDR3nt: TGCGCCAGCAGCCCACAGGGGTTCGGTTCACCCCTCCACTTT

j_gene: TRBJ2-1
v_gene: TRBV15
abundance: -
d_gene: TRBD1
CDR3aa: CATSRGTEMSYNEQFF
CDR3nt: TGTGCCACCAGCAGGGGGACAGAAATGTCCTACAATGAGCAGTTCTTC

j_gene: TRBJ2-4
v_gene: TRBV9
abundance: -
d_gene: TRBD2
CDR3aa: CASSGRSGGIKNIQYF
CDR3nt: TGTGCCAGCAGCGGACGATCGGGGGGTATAAAAAACATTCAGTACTTC

j_gene: TRBJ1-5
v_gene: TRBV19
abundance: -
d_gene: -
CDR3aa: CASSMGRVSDQPQHF
CDR3nt: TGTGCCAGTAGTATGGGCAGGGTTTCGGATCAGCCCCAGCATTTT

j_gene: TRBJ2-7
v_gene: TRBV7-9
abundance: -
d_gene: TRBD2
CDR3aa: CASSGGTSGYEQYF
CDR3nt: TGTGCCAGCAGCGGTGGGACTAGCGGCTACGAGCAGTACTTC

j_gene: TRBJ2-7
v_gene: TRBV5-1
abundance: -
d_gene: -
CDR3aa: CASSLEGHPYEQYF
CDR3nt: TGCGCCAGCAGCTTGGAAGGACACCCCTACGAGCAGTACTTC